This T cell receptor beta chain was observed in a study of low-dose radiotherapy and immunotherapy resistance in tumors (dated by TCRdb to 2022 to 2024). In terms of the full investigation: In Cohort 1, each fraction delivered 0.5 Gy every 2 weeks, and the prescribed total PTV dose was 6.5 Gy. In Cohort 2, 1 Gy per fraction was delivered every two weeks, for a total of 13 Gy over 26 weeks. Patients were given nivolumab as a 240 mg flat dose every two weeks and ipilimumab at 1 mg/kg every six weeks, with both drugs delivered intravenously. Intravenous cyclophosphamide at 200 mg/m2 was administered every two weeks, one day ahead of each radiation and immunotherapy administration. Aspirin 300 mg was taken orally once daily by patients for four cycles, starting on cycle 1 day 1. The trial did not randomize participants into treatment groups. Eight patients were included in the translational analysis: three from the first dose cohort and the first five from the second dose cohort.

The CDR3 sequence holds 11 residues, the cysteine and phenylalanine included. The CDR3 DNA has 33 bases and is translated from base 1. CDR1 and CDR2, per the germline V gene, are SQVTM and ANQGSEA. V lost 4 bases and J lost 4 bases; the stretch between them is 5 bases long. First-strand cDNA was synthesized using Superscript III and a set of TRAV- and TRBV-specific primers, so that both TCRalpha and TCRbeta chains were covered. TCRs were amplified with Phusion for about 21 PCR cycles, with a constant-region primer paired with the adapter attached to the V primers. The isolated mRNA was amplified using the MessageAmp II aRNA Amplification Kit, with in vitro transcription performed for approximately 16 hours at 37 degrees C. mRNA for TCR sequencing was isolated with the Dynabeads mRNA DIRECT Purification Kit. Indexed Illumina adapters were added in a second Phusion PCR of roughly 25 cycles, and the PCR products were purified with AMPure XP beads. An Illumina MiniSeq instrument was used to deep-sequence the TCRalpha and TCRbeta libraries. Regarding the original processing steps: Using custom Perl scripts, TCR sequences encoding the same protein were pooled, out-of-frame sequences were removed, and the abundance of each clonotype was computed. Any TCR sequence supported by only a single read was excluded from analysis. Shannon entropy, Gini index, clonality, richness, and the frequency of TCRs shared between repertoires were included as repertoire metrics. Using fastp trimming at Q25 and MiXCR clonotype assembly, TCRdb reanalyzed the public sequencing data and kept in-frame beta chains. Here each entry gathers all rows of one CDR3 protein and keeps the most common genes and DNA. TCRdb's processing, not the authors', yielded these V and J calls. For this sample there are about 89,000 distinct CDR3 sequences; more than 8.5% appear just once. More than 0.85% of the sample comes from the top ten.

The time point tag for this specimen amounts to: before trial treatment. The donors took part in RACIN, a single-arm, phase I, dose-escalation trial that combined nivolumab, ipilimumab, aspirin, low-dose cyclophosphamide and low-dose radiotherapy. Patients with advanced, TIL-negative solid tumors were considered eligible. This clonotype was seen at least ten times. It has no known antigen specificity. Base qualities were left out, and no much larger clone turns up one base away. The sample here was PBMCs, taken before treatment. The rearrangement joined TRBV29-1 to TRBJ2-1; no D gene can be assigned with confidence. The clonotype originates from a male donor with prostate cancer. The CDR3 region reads CSVGRYNEQFF. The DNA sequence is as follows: TGCAGCGTTGGGCGGTACAATGAGCAGTTCTTC.